A single sample is the source of the 30 T cell receptor beta chains below, sequenced in a study of blood T cell repertoires in COVID-19. The repertoire was sequenced with immunoSEQ multiplex PCR; TCRdb's copy has only in-frame clones and lacks some. The table records 90,000 to 100,000 clones, approximately 88% of them present only once. The sequencing sample was made of peripheral blood. All receptors derive from a woman aged 55-70 years with acute or convalescent COVID-19.

This clone has a handful of counts. The DNA of the CDR3 is TGTGCCAGCAGTTCCATTTTTAGCAATCAGCCCCAGCATTTT. This encodes CASSSIFSNQPQHF. The chain has TRBV7-9 and TRBJ1-5, with D unresolved. The CDR3 totals 14 residues. Germline V gene data show CDR1 as SEHNR and CDR2 as FQNEAQ (reference sequence). V lost 6 bases, J lost 0 bases, and 9 bases lay in between.

This rearrangement joins TRBV28 to TRBJ1-1, with TRBD1 matching 8 bases. The CDR3 consists of 13 residues. V trimming: 9 bases; J trimming: 0 bases; junction bases outside the gene matches: 3. The germline V gene has CDR1 MDHEN and CDR2 SYDVKM. The CDR3 here is CASIQGVNTEAFF. The CDR3 DNA is TGTGCCAGTATACAGGGGGTGAACACTGAAGCTTTCTTT.

The V gene is TRBV7-2, the J gene TRBJ1-2, with TRBD1 matching over 10 bases. The CDR3 is made up of 15 amino acids. Per germline, CDR1 SGHTA and CDR2 FQGNSA. V was clipped by 4 bases and J by 4 bases; unmatched bases: 6. The CDR3 DNA is TGTGCCAGCAGCTCACGGACAGGGGGGACCTATGGCTACACCTTC. It yields the protein CASSSRTGGTYGYTF.

This chain uses TRBV19 with TRBJ1-2; tentative D call: TRBD1 (5 bases). Germline V gene sequence: CDR1 LNHDA, CDR2 SQIVND (reference sequence). The CDR3 has 18 amino acids. Between the trimmed V and J ends, which lost 5 bases and 3 bases, there was a span of 25 bases. This CDR3 is CASSSLRQLTPPHYGYTF. The CDR3 coding sequence is TGTGCCAGTAGTTCCCTCCGACAGCTAACCCCTCCTCACTATGGCTACACCTTC.

This chain links TRBV11-2 with TRBJ2-4, with TRBD2 as a possible D gene (7 bases). V was cut by 2 bases and J by 2 bases, with 13 bases left in between. The germline V gene encodes CDR1 SGHAT and CDR2 FQNNGV. The CDR3 has 16 amino acids. CDR3 sequence (DNA): TGTGCCAGCAGCTTATGGGGGGGGGCAACCAAAAACATTCAGTACTTC. Its protein product is CASSLWGGATKNIQYF.

The CDR3: CASSSGQGQGYTF. The CDR3, as DNA: TGTGCCAGCAGCTCGGGACAGGGACAAGGCTACACCTTC. This chain connects TRBV9 to TRBJ1-2; TRBD1 matches at 9 bases. CDR1 and CDR2 (germline): SGDLS, YYNGEE. The CDR3 has 13 amino acids. The V and J ends lost 4 bases and 8 bases, in that order; junction bases with no gene match: 6.

The chain couples TRBV6-5 to TRBJ1-6; the D is unclear. CDR1 is MNHEY and CDR2 is SVGAGI in the germline V gene. V was shortened by 8 bases and J by 7 bases, with 18 bases between the two germline ends. The CDR3 has 15 amino acids. CDR3 DNA sequence: TGTGCCAGCGACCGGCGGGCGTGGGGAAATTCACCCCTCCACTTT. Translated, it gives CASDRRAWGNSPLHF.

The chain joins TRBV24-1 to TRBJ2-7, with D possibly being TRBD1 (5 bases). The CDR3 runs 14 residues. Trimming stripped 3 bases from V and 3 bases from J, with 11 bases between. Germline loops: CDR1 KGHDR, CDR2 SFDVKD. The CDR3 DNA is TGTGCCACCAGTGATAACAGGAACCTCTACGAGCAGTACTTC. It yields the protein CATSDNRNLYEQYF.

This rearrangement joins TRBV10-3 to TRBJ2-5; 7 bases are a match to TRBD1. Unmatched junction bases numbered 8, after V lost 3 bases and J lost 7 bases. The CDR3 sequence is 14 residues long. The germline V gene has CDR1 ENHRY and CDR2 SYGVKD. Here the CDR3 DNA reads TGTGCCATCAGTGACGGGACAGTAACCGGGACCCAGTACTTC. Protein product: CAISDGTVTGTQYF.

V and J are TRBV10-3 and TRBJ1-1, with D possibly TRBD1 on 6 matching bases. Germline V gives CDR1 ENHRY, CDR2 SYGVKD. The length of the CDR3 is 16 residues. Trimming pared 5 bases from V and 1 base from J, leaving 17 bases between. The CDR3, as DNA: TGTGCCATCAGTTGGTTTTCGGGGGGGGCGAACACTGAAGCTTTCTTT. Translated: CAISWFSGGANTEAFF.

This sequence joins TRBV3-1 (or the pseudogene TRBV3-2) and TRBJ1-3; D is unresolved. Germline V gives CDR1 LGHDT, CDR2 YNNKEL (reference sequence). The ends were cut back, 5 bases at V and 0 bases at J, with 11 bases in the middle. The CDR3 has 15 residues. The CDR3: CASSSNRDSGNTIYF. The CDR3 nucleotides read TGTGCCAGCAGCAGCAACAGAGACTCTGGAAACACCATATATTTT.

The chain links TRBV12-3 or TRBV12-4 to TRBJ1-2; weak D call: TRBD1 (5 bases). CDR3 size: 13 residues. The V end was cut by 5 bases, the J end by 4 bases, with 11 bases between. CDR3 sequence (DNA): TGTGCCAGCAGTACCTCGGGGGTCTATGGCTACACCTTC. Translated: CASSTSGVYGYTF.

This rearrangement joins TRBV3-1 (or the pseudogene TRBV3-2) to TRBJ2-1; D is undetermined. The V end lost 4 bases, the J end lost 5 bases, and 15 bases lay between the germline ends. Germline assignment: CDR1 LGHDT and CDR2 YNNKEL (reference sequence). The CDR3 sequence is 15 residues long. CDR3 sequence reads: CASSPQVAIHNEQFF. DNA for the CDR3: TGTGCCAGCAGCCCCCAGGTGGCTATTCACAATGAGCAGTTCTTC.

The chain couples TRBV13 to TRBJ1-2; a possible D gene is TRBD1 (6 bases). CDR1 is PRHDT, CDR2 FYEKMQ, per germline (reference sequence). V lost 5 bases, J lost 6 bases, and 28 bases lay in between. The CDR3 sequence is 18 residues long. In nucleotides, the CDR3 is TGTGCCAGCAGCCCTTTTTCCGGGACAACCGACTTTTTGGATGGCTACACCTTC. Amino acids: CASSPFSGTTDFLDGYTF.

The V gene is TRBV5-6, the J gene TRBJ1-1; D is unresolved. V lost 0 bases and J 1 base, leaving 4 bases between the germline ends. The germline V gene encodes CDR1 SGHDT and CDR2 YYEEEE. The CDR3 extends over 13 amino acids. The CDR3 region has the DNA TGTGCCAGCAGCTTGGTGAGGAACACTGAAGCTTTCTTT. Translating it yields CASSLVRNTEAFF.

The chain couples TRBV3-1 (or the pseudogene TRBV3-2) to TRBJ1-1; D is unclear. Germline assignment: CDR1 LGHDT and CDR2 YNNKEL (reference sequence). V lost 4 bases and J 10 bases, leaving 16 bases between the germline ends. The CDR3 is 13 amino acids. The CDR3 nucleotides are TGTGCCAGCAGCCCGTCAACCGGGAAGACAGCTTTCTTT. Its translation is CASSPSTGKTAFF.

The chain is built from TRBV9 and TRBJ1-6; the match to TRBD1 covers 8 bases. V was pared by 0 bases and J by 7 bases, with 3 bases of the junction left unmatched. Germline V lookup: CDR1 SGDLS, CDR2 YYNGEE. CDR3 length: 15 amino acids. CDR3 region: CASSVVGQGNSPLHF. Here the CDR3 DNA reads TGTGCCAGCAGCGTAGTAGGACAGGGAAATTCACCCCTCCACTTT.

The V gene is TRBV7-9, the J gene TRBJ2-3, with D possibly TRBD2 on 6 matching bases. Germline lookup yields CDR1 SEHNR and CDR2 FQNEAQ (reference sequence). This CDR3 is built from 15 residues. V lost 5 bases and J 0 bases, leaving 12 bases between the germline ends. The CDR3 loop is CASSRGTASTDTQYF. The CDR3 DNA reads as TGTGCCAGCAGCCGCGGGACTGCTAGCACAGATACGCAGTATTTT.

The rearrangement uses TRBV7-2 and TRBJ1-1, with D possibly being TRBD1 (6 bases). CDR1 SGHTA and CDR2 FQGNSA come from the germline V gene. The CDR3 totals 15 residues. Trimming took off 6 bases at V and 8 bases at J, with 22 bases between the two ends. CDR3 in amino acids: CASRTPGQGREEAFF. The CDR3 region has the DNA TGTGCCAGCAGGACACCGGGCCAGGGGCGTGAGGAAGCTTTCTTT.

The chain joins TRBV9 to TRBJ1-6; D may be TRBD1 (5 bases). Germline V gene sequence: CDR1 SGDLS, CDR2 YYNGEE. Between the trimmed V and J ends, which lost 3 bases and 4 bases, there was a span of 8 bases. The CDR3 contains 14 residues. CDR3 region: CASSADSYNSPLHF. CDR3 coding DNA: TGTGCCAGCAGCGCCGACAGTTATAATTCACCCCTCCACTTT.

The V and J genes are TRBV7-3 and TRBJ2-2, with a tentative D call TRBD1 (6 bases). Germline V gene lookup returns CDR1 SGHTA and CDR2 FQGTGA. V lost 2 bases to trimming and J lost 4 bases, with 14 bases between them. The CDR3 has 16 residues. The CDR3 protein is CASSLQGRASTGELFF. CDR3 nucleotides: TGTGCCAGCAGCTTACAGGGGCGCGCGAGCACCGGGGAGCTGTTTTTT.

This clone is a singleton in its sample. The chain joins TRBV19 to TRBJ1-5; D is possibly TRBD1 (5 bases). This CDR3 spans 14 amino acids. Trimming took 6 bases from V and 3 from J, leaving 12 bases between them. The germline gives CDR1 LNHDA, CDR2 SQIVND (reference sequence). The CDR3 sequence: CASRTTGTNQPQHF. Written as DNA, the CDR3 is TGTGCCAGTAGGACAACAGGAACCAATCAGCCCCAGCATTTT.

The rearrangement uses TRBV19 and TRBJ1-5, with TRBD1 as a possible D gene (5 bases). Germline V gene data show CDR1 as LNHDA and CDR2 as SQIVND (reference sequence). The length of the CDR3 is 14 residues. Trimming took off 5 bases at V and 6 bases at J, with 14 bases between the two ends. DNA for the CDR3: TGTGCCAGTAGTCCTAGGGGTTCGAGTCAGCCCCAGCATTTT. Encoded protein: CASSPRGSSQPQHF.

This clone was found once. The V and J genes are TRBV30 and TRBJ1-6; D might be TRBD1 (6 bases). The V gene's germline CDR1 is GTSNPN and CDR2 SVGIG (reference sequence). Trimming shortened V by 0 bases and J by 9 bases, and 18 bases separated the two germline ends. This CDR3 contains 16 residues. CDR3: CAWSVAPGVGISPLHF. The CDR3 DNA follows: TGTGCCTGGAGTGTAGCCCCAGGGGTGGGGATTTCACCCCTCCACTTT.

The V call is TRBV5-6, the J call TRBJ2-7, with D unresolved. There are 11 residues in the CDR3. Germline V lookup: CDR1 SGHDT, CDR2 YYEEEE. V lost 4 bases and J 2 bases, leaving 4 bases between the germline ends. The CDR3 coding sequence is TGTGCCAGCAGCCTTACCTACGAGCAGTACTTC. Translation gives CASSLTYEQYF.

The chain carries TRBV6-4 and TRBJ2-1, with unresolved D. CDR3 length: 14 residues. CDR1 is MRHNA, CDR2 SNTAGT, per germline. V gave up 2 bases and J gave up 9 bases, with 14 bases separating them. As DNA, the CDR3 is TGTGCCAGCAGTGACGAGCTAGATTCGGGTGAGCAGTTCTTC. Protein: CASSDELDSGEQFF.

The chain has TRBV3-1 (or the pseudogene TRBV3-2) and TRBJ1-2; D not certain. V was trimmed by 0 bases and J by 5 bases, leaving 10 bases between them. There are 14 residues in the CDR3. Per the germline V gene, CDR1 is LGHDT and CDR2 is YNNKEL (reference sequence). The CDR3 DNA follows: TGTGCCAGCAGCCAAGAGGACTTGGGATATGGCTACACCTTC. Residues: CASSQEDLGYGYTF.

The J gene is TRBJ1-2, the V gene TRBV20-1; 7 bases agree with TRBD1. Trimming removed 3 bases from V and 7 bases from J; junction bases left unmatched: 5. Germline V gene data show CDR1 as DFQATT and CDR2 as SNEGSKA (reference sequence). The CDR3 extends over 12 amino acids. CDR3 in amino acids: CSASTQGGGYTF. CDR3 DNA sequence: TGCAGTGCTAGTACGCAGGGGGGTGGCTACACCTTC.

J is TRBJ1-5 and V is TRBV19, with 7 bases matching TRBD1. Germline assignment: CDR1 LNHDA and CDR2 SQIVND (reference sequence). V shed 7 bases, J shed 3 bases, and the junction held 9 bases outside the gene matches. CDR3 size: 15 residues. As DNA, the CDR3 is TGTGCCAGTAATAGGGGGCCGATTAACAATCAGCCCCAGCATTTT. It codes for CASNRGPINNQPQHF.

This clone showed up just a few times. V and J are TRBV3-1 (or the pseudogene TRBV3-2) and TRBJ2-3, with TRBD1 as a possible D gene (6 bases). The V and J ends lost 3 bases and 0 bases respectively, with 13 bases between them. The CDR3 loop spans 16 amino acids. Germline V gives CDR1 LGHDT, CDR2 YNNKEL (reference sequence). CDR3 sequence: CASSHSTGSSTDTQYF. In DNA form, the CDR3 reads TGTGCCAGCAGCCATTCGACAGGTTCAAGCACAGATACGCAGTATTTT.